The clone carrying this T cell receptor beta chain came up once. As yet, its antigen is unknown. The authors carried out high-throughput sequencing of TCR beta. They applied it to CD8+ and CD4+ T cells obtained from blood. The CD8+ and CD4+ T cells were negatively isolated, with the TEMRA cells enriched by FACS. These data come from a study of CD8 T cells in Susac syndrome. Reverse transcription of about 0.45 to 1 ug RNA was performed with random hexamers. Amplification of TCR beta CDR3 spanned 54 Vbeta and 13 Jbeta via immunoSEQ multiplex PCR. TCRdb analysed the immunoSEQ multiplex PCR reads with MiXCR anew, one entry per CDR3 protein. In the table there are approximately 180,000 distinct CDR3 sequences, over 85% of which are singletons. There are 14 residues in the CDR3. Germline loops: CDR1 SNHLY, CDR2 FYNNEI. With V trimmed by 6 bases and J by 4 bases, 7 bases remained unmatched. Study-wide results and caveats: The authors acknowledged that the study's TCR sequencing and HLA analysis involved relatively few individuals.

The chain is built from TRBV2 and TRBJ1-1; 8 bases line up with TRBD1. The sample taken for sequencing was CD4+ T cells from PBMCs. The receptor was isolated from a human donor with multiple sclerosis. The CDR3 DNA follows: TGTGCCAGCAGGGGACAGGAATGGAGCACTGAAGCTTTCTTT. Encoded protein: CASRGQEWSTEAFF. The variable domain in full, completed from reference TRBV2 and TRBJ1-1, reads EPEVTQTPSHQVTQMGQEVILRCVPISNHLYFYWYRQILGQKVEFLVSFYNNEISEKSEIFDDQFSVERPDGSNFTLKIRSTKLEDSAMYFCASRGQEWSTEAFFGQGTRLTVV.